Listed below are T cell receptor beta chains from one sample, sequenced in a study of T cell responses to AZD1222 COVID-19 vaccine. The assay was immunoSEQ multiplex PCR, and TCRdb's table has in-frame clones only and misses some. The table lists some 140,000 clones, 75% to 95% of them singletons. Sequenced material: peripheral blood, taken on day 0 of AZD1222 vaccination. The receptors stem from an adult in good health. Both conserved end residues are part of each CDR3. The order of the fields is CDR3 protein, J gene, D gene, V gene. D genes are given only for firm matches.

CDR3: CASSYTWGSYNSPLHF; J: TRBJ1-6; D: .; V: TRBV13
CDR3: CASSSPLGPGQGKYF; J: TRBJ2-7; D: TRBD1; V: TRBV7-9
CDR3: CSVDQARGGGELFF; J: TRBJ2-2; D: TRBD2; V: TRBV29-1
CDR3: CATSDPRGSETQYF; J: TRBJ2-5; D: .; V: TRBV24-1
CDR3: CASSLGTGYGYTF; J: TRBJ1-2; D: .; V: TRBV12-3/TRBV12-4
CDR3: CASSVRLAGHNEQFF; J: TRBJ2-1; D: TRBD2; V: TRBV27
CDR3: CASSLRLAGGLDTQYF; J: TRBJ2-3; D: TRBD2; V: TRBV11-2
CDR3: CASSFRDRGQFF; J: TRBJ2-1; D: TRBD1; V: TRBV11-2
CDR3: CASRGQGNYGYTF; J: TRBJ1-2; D: .; V: TRBV28
CDR3: CASSSGLAGADEQFF; J: TRBJ2-1; D: TRBD2; V: TRBV5-8
CDR3: CASSSTRTYSGNTIYF; J: TRBJ1-3; D: .; V: TRBV18
CDR3: CASSSGTGSGNTIYF; J: TRBJ1-3; D: .; V: TRBV7-6